The sequence of this TCR beta chain was determined in a study of T cell responses to AZD1222 COVID-19 vaccine. Profiling relied on immunoSEQ multiplex PCR, and the TCRdb table lists in-frame clones only, not all of them. The profile shows 99,000 or so clones, around 86% of them singletons. A remark on this clone: Its matching antigen is unknown.

V lost 4 bases to trimming and J lost 13 bases; unmatched junction nucleotides: 13. Germline CDR1 reads LNHDA; CDR2 reads SQIVND (reference sequence). There are 13 residues in the CDR3. Study-level points and caveats: Vaccine-related CD4 TCRs covered spike, predominating at 160-218 and 743-854. Repertoires were obtained only post-peak T cell response. Clonal diversity was possibly underestimated, and the donors were mostly white British, with more females. The study found Spike-specific TCR breadth and depth rose after two AZD1222 doses.

The chain is built from TRBV19 and TRBJ2-7; TRBD1 aligns across 7 bases. The clonotype originates from an adult who received the MenACWY meningococcal vaccine as a control. The sequencing used peripheral blood, collected 28 days after the second dose of the MenACWY control vaccine. The CDR3 here is CASSTGTEAFKYF. The CDR3 DNA follows: TGTGCCAGTAGTACAGGGACAGAGGCCTTCAAATACTTC.